The 18 T cell receptor beta chains listed next were all sequenced from one sample in a study of cytomegalovirus exposure and HLA in healthy donors. Both 60 Vbeta primers and 13 Jbeta primers went into the PCR. Produced via immunoSEQ multiplex PCR; TCRdb's table is partial and in-frame only. The sample yields roughly 240,000 clones, about three quarters seen once. Source material: PBMCs. The origin of the receptors is a boy aged 10-17 years in good health and CMV-seronegative.

This rearrangement joins TRBV7-6 to TRBJ2-2, with D unclear. Germline-derived CDR1 and CDR2 are SGHVS and FNYEAQ. This CDR3 contains 12 residues. V dropped 8 bases and J dropped 4 bases, with 8 bases sitting between them. The CDR3 sequence is CASSLFTGELFF. The CDR3 DNA reads as TGTGCCAGCTCTCTGTTCACCGGGGAGCTGTTTTTT.

This clone was seen more than once but under ten times. The V call is TRBV30, the J call TRBJ1-2; D ambiguous. Germline V gene data show CDR1 as GTSNPN and CDR2 as SVGIG (reference sequence). Trimming took off 0 bases at V and 7 bases at J, with 12 bases between the two ends. The CDR3 is 13 residues long. The CDR3 coding sequence is TGTGCCTGGAGTGTAATACGGGATCTTGGCTACACCTTC. Encoded protein: CAWSVIRDLGYTF.

The chain employs TRBV25-1 and TRBJ1-6; no clear D gene. The CDR3 is 13 residues long. Germline-derived CDR1 and CDR2 are MGHDK and SYGVNS. Trimming cost V 4 bases and J 6 bases, with 7 bases left between them. CDR3 protein: CASSARGNSPLHF. The CDR3 coding sequence is TGTGCCAGCAGTGCACGAGGTAATTCACCCCTCCACTTT.

This clone was observed a single time. This chain links TRBV30 with TRBJ2-3; tentatively, D is TRBD2 (5 bases). CDR3 length equals 14 residues. The V gene's germline CDR1 is GTSNPN and CDR2 SVGIG (reference sequence). Trimming shortened V by 3 bases and J by 4 bases, and 14 bases separated the two germline ends. The CDR3 bases are TGTGCCTGGAGGAGGGCCCTCCGAGCAGATACGCAGTATTTT. Its protein is CAWRRALRADTQYF.

Only a few counts were recorded for this clone. V and J are TRBV27 and TRBJ1-2; 7 positions match TRBD1. This CDR3 spans 13 amino acids. Germline V gives CDR1 MNHEY, CDR2 SMNVEV (reference sequence). V lost 3 bases and J lost 8; bases outside the gene matches: 6. The CDR3 bases are TGTGCCAGCAGTTTCCGACAGGGACAAGGCTACACCTTC. Translated: CASSFRQGQGYTF.

CDR3 sequence: CATSVRARGETQYF. CDR3 coding DNA: TGTGCCACCAGCGTCCGGGCCAGGGGAGAGACCCAGTACTTC. This chain joins TRBV15 and TRBJ2-5, with D maybe TRBD1 (6 bases). Between the trimmed V and J ends, which lost 5 bases and 4 bases, there was a span of 14 bases. Germline V lookup: CDR1 LNHNV, CDR2 YYDKDF (reference sequence). CDR3 size: 14 residues.

The CDR3 sequence is CASSRDRGHYEQYF. CDR3 coding DNA: TGTGCCAGCAGTCGAGACAGGGGTCACTACGAGCAGTACTTC. V is TRBV6-5 and J is TRBJ2-7, with TRBD1 identical over 8 bases. The ends lost 5 bases at V and 3 bases at J; junction bases unmatched: 6. CDR3 length: 14 amino acids. Germline loops: CDR1 MNHEY, CDR2 SVGAGI.

The chain employs TRBV11-3 and TRBJ2-1, with D possibly matching TRBD1 (6 bases). This CDR3 spans 15 amino acids. V was cut by 0 bases and J by 7 bases, with 13 bases left in between. CDR1 is SGHNT and CDR2 is YENEEA in the germline V gene. In DNA form, the CDR3 reads TGTGCCAGCAGCTTAGATTCGAGGGGGATGAATGAGCAGTTCTTC. Translating it yields CASSLDSRGMNEQFF. Using reference TRBV11-3 and TRBJ2-1 for the parts outside the CDR3, the full variable domain is EAGVVQSPRYKIIEKKQPVAFWCNPISGHNTLYWYLQNLGQGPELLIRYENEEAVDDSQLPKDRFSAERLKGVDSTLKIQPAELGDSAVYLCASSLDSRGMNEQFFGPGTRLTVL.

J is TRBJ2-7 and V is TRBV27; 9 bases line up with TRBD2. Losses at the gene ends were 5 bases for V and 3 bases for J; bases not matched to a gene: 11. The CDR3 runs to 16 residues. Germline V gene lookup returns CDR1 MNHEY and CDR2 SMNVEV (reference sequence). DNA of the CDR3: TGTGCCAGCAGTCCGACCGGCGGGGGGGGGTTCTACGAGCAGTACTTC. Its translation: CASSPTGGGGFYEQYF.

This clone was seen only once. The chain combines TRBV27 with TRBJ2-7; D is possibly TRBD1 (6 bases). The V and J ends lost 0 bases and 6 bases respectively, with 15 bases between them. CDR1 and CDR2 (germline): MNHEY, SMNVEV (reference sequence). This CDR3 is built from 15 residues. This chain's CDR3 is CASSLSAGELFEQYF. The CDR3 DNA sequence: TGTGCCAGCAGTTTATCGGCAGGGGAGCTTTTCGAGCAGTACTTC.

This rearrangement joins TRBV5-4 to TRBJ2-3, with 11 bases matching TRBD2. The CDR3 is 15 residues long. CDR1 SGHNT and CDR2 YYREEE come from the germline V gene (reference sequence). Trimming cost V 5 bases and J 1 base; bases outside gene matches: 3. The CDR3 reads CASRPGLAGTDTQYF. CDR3 DNA: TGTGCCAGCAGGCCGGGACTAGCGGGCACAGATACGCAGTATTTT.

This sequence joins TRBV9 and TRBJ2-7, with 13 nucleotides matching TRBD2. After removal of 4 bases from V and 7 bases from J, the junction contained 5 bases not matched to a gene. Germline V lookup: CDR1 SGDLS, CDR2 YYNGEE. The CDR3 length is 14 residues. CDR3 region: CASSPRTSGSEQYF. In nucleotides, the CDR3 is TGTGCCAGCAGCCCCAGGACTAGCGGGAGTGAGCAGTACTTC. Drawing the rest from reference TRBV9 and TRBJ2-7, the complete variable domain is DSGVTQTPKHLITATGQRVTLRCSPRSGDLSVYWYQQSLDQGLQFLIQYYNGEERAKGNILERFSAQQFPDLHSELNLSSLELGDSALYFCASSPRTSGSEQYFGPGTRLTVT.

The V gene is TRBV19, the J gene TRBJ1-2, with TRBD1 as a possible D gene (5 bases). This CDR3 comprises 15 residues. CDR1 LNHDA and CDR2 SQIVND come from the germline V gene (reference sequence). V lost 3 bases, J lost 2 bases, and 13 bases lay in between. CDR3 DNA: TGTGCCAGTAGTATCTCTTTCCAGGGAAACTATGGCTACACCTTC. It yields the protein CASSISFQGNYGYTF. Full variable domain (rest looked up from reference TRBV19 and TRBJ1-2): DGGITQSPKYLFRKEGQNVTLSCEQNLNHDAMYWYRQDPGQGLRLIYYSQIVNDFQKGDIAEGYSVSREKKESFPLTVTSAQKNPTAFYLCASSISFQGNYGYTFGSGTRLTVV.

CDR3 amino acids: CASSPAGTGFPEAFF. The CDR3 DNA reads TGTGCCAGCAGCCCGGCCGGGACAGGGTTTCCCGAAGCTTTCTTT. This chain uses TRBV27 with TRBJ1-1, with 9 positions matching TRBD1. The junction had 13 bases not matched to a gene; V was cut back by 6 bases and J by 8 bases. CDR3 length: 15 amino acids. Per germline, CDR1 MNHEY and CDR2 SMNVEV (reference sequence).

This clone came up a few times. The chain has TRBV7-9 and TRBJ2-7; TRBD1 aligns across 10 bases. J was trimmed by 4 bases and V by 2 bases; bases with no gene match: 2. The germline gives CDR1 SEHNR, CDR2 FQNEAQ (reference sequence). The CDR3 runs to 14 residues. In nucleotides, the CDR3 is TGTGCCAGCAGCTTAAGACAGGGGGCATACGAGCAGTACTTC. It specifies CASSLRQGAYEQYF.

This clone occurred once. The rearrangement links TRBV7-2 to TRBJ1-1; D is possibly TRBD1 (5 bases). V was cut by 5 bases and J by 4 bases, with 14 bases left in between. From germline, CDR1 is SGHTA and CDR2 FQGNSA. The CDR3 runs to 14 residues. The CDR3 coding sequence is TGTGCCAGCAGCCCCGACGGGGGAGTCACTGAAGCTTTCTTT. The encoded protein is CASSPDGGVTEAFF.

Regarding this clone: Within the sample, other DNA sequences also encode this same CDR3. V is TRBV7-9 and J is TRBJ1-2; D not resolved. The CDR3 runs to 11 residues. Trimming removed 6 bases from V and 4 bases from J, with 6 bases in between. Germline CDR1 and CDR2: SEHNR and FQNEAQ (reference sequence). CDR3 protein: CASSPLYGYTF. The CDR3 bases are TGTGCCAGCAGTCCCCTCTATGGCTACACCTTC.

The chain recombines TRBV29-1 with TRBJ1-2, with D maybe TRBD1 (6 bases). V was pared by 7 bases and J by 0 bases, with 12 bases between. Looked up from germline, CDR1 is SQVTM and CDR2 is ANQGSEA. The CDR3 sequence is 13 residues long. CDR3 residues: CSGWGGPNYGYTF. The DNA for the CDR3 is TGCAGCGGGTGGGGGGGCCCTAACTATGGCTACACCTTC.